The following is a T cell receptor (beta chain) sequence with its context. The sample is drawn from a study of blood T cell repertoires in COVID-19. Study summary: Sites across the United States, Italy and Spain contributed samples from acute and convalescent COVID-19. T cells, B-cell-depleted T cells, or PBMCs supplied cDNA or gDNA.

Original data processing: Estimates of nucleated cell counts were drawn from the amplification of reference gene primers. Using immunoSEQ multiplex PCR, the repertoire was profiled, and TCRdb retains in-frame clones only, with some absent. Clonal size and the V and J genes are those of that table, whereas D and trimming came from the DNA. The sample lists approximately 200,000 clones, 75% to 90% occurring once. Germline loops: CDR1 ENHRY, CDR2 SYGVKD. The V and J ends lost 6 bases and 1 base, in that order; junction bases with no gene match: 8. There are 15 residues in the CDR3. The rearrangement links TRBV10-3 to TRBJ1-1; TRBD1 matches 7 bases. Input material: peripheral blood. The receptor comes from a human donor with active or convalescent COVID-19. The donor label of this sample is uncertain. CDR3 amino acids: CAIRDPGQTNTEAFF. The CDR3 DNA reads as TGTGCCATCAGGGATCCGGGACAGACGAACACTGAAGCTTTCTTT.